These T cell receptor beta chains were read from a single sample in a study of cytomegalovirus exposure and HLA in healthy donors. Method: immunoSEQ multiplex PCR; TCRdb's copy keeps in-frame clones and lacks some. The sample has about 120,000 clones, 79% seen once. Sequencing was performed on PBMCs. The receptors come from a man aged 25-45 years in good health and CMV-seropositive. CDR3s include the opening cysteine and the closing phenylalanine or tryptophan. The order of the fields is CDR3 DNA, CDR3 protein, D gene, V gene, J gene, clone size. The D gene is left open where the match is weak. Clone size is shown for a subset of rows, as once, few, many or a class of expanded clone.

TGTGCCAGCAGCTTAACTTCTGTCCGGGGCACCGGGGAGCTGTTTTTT,CASSLTSVRGTGELFF,.,TRBV7-3,TRBJ2-2,.
TGTTCCAGCAGCTTATTCGCAGGAAACTATGGCTACACCTTC,CSSSLFAGNYGYTF,.,TRBV7-9,TRBJ1-2,.
TGTGCCAGCAGCTTAATAACAGGGGCGAACACTGAAGCTTTCTTT,CASSLITGANTEAFF,TRBD1,TRBV11-3,TRBJ1-1,.
TGTGCCAGCAGTGTGGCTGGGAGCGGGGGGCGCCTTAGACACGAGCAGTACTTC,CASSVAGSGGRLRHEQYF,TRBD2,TRBV6-1,TRBJ2-7,.
TGTGCTAGTGGTGCCGGGACAGGATCTACCGGGGAGCTGTTTTTT,CASGAGTGSTGELFF,TRBD1,TRBV12-5,TRBJ2-2,few
TGTGCCAGCAGCCCCCAGAGGGGAGGACTCGGGTACGAGCAGTACTTC,CASSPQRGGLGYEQYF,.,TRBV7-2,TRBJ2-7,.
TGTGCCACCAGCAGACCCCTCACAGGGGGGAGCGAAAAACTGTTTTTT,CATSRPLTGGSEKLFF,TRBD1,TRBV15,TRBJ1-4,.
TGTGCCAGCAGCACCAGGACAAGAATGAACACTGAAGCTTTCTTT,CASSTRTRMNTEAFF,.,TRBV5-6,TRBJ1-1,.
TGTGCCAGCAGTGTACGAGAGTTCGCCAAAAACAGTCAGTACTTC,CASSVREFAKNSQYF,.,TRBV6-1,TRBJ2-4,.
TGCGCCAGCAGCCAGGAGGGGACAGGGGGTCTCCAGCATTTT,CASSQEGTGGLQHF,TRBD1,TRBV4-1,TRBJ1-5,.
TGTGCCAGCAGCTTAGGGGCAGCTTTAAGCAATCAGCCCCAGCATTTT,CASSLGAALSNQPQHF,.,TRBV11-2,TRBJ1-5,.
TGTGCCAGCAGCTCAGGGGGATCCCTCAATTCACCCCTCCACTTT,CASSSGGSLNSPLHF,TRBD1,TRBV11-3,TRBJ1-6,.
TGTGCCAGCAGCCGGGACAGGGGATGGTTCACTGAAGCTTTCTTT,CASSRDRGWFTEAFF,TRBD1,TRBV5-6,TRBJ1-1,.
TGTGCCAGCAGCTTAGGGGTGCAGGGGGCGCCGTACTTC,CASSLGVQGAPYF,TRBD1,TRBV2,TRBJ2-7,.
TGCGCCAGCAGCCAATTACCGGGGACAGGGGGCGAAAAACTGTTTTTT,CASSQLPGTGGEKLFF,TRBD1,TRBV4-3,TRBJ1-4,few
TGTTCCAGCAGCTTACGTGGGGAGGGGCCTCAGCCCCAGCATTTT,CSSSLRGEGPQPQHF,.,TRBV7-9,TRBJ1-5,.
TGTGCCAGTAAGTCGATACACCCTCGCACAGATACGCAGTATTTT,CASKSIHPRTDTQYF,.,TRBV6-1,TRBJ2-3,few
TGTGCCAGCAGCAAAGGGAAGGGGAAAGTCTACGAGCAGTACTTC,CASSKGKGKVYEQYF,.,TRBV21-1,TRBJ2-7,.
TGCGCCAGCAGCTTGGTAACGGGACAGATCTACGAGCAGTACTTC,CASSLVTGQIYEQYF,TRBD1,TRBV5-1,TRBJ2-7,.
TGTGCCAGCTCACGCTTCGTCGCGGGGAACACTGAAGCTTTCTTT,CASSRFVAGNTEAFF,.,TRBV18,TRBJ1-1,.
TGTGCCAGCAGCTTAGTCGGACTAGCGGGGCTGAGCTCCTACGAGCAGTACTTC,CASSLVGLAGLSSYEQYF,TRBD2,TRBV7-8,TRBJ2-7,few
TGTGCCAGCAGCTTAATTCGGACTAGCGGGGGGTGGGTGGGAGAGACCCAGTACTTC,CASSLIRTSGGWVGETQYF,TRBD2,TRBV11-2,TRBJ2-5,.
TGTGCCAGCAGAAGGGGGAGAACAGAGGTCTCTGGCTACACCTTC,CASRRGRTEVSGYTF,.,TRBV6-6,TRBJ1-2,.
TGTGCCAGCAGCACACGGGACAGGGCGGGAAAACTGTTTTTT,CASSTRDRAGKLFF,TRBD1,TRBV7-2,TRBJ1-4,.
TGTGCCAGCAGCTTAGAGCGGTGGAGGAACACTGAAGCTTTCTTT,CASSLERWRNTEAFF,.,TRBV13,TRBJ1-1,.
TGTGCCAGCAGCTTAGACCCGGGACAGGCCTCCTACGAGCAGTACTTC,CASSLDPGQASYEQYF,TRBD1,TRBV7-8,TRBJ2-7,.
TGTGCCAGCAGTCCAGGACAGCCCTCCTACGAGCAGTACTTC,CASSPGQPSYEQYF,.,TRBV27,TRBJ2-7,.
TGTGCCAGCAGTTTACAGGACACCTACGAGCAGTACTTC,CASSLQDTYEQYF,.,TRBV27,TRBJ2-7,.
TGTGCCAGCATCCTCCGGCGACTGCCGGGGGAGACCCAGTACTTC,CASILRRLPGETQYF,.,TRBV7-8,TRBJ2-5,.
TGTTCCAGCAGCTCCACCAGGGGAGGCAATCAGCCCCAGCATTTT,CSSSSTRGGNQPQHF,.,TRBV7-9,TRBJ1-5,few
TGTGCCAGCAGTTTTACACTAGCGGGAAGGAATGAGCAGTTCTTC,CASSFTLAGRNEQFF,TRBD2,TRBV27,TRBJ2-1,.
TGCGCCAGCAGCTTGGCGGGTATGAACACTGAAGCTTTCTTT,CASSLAGMNTEAFF,.,TRBV5-1,TRBJ1-1,.
TGTGCCTGGAGTGTTGCGGGAGGAGGAACAGATACGCAGTATTTT,CAWSVAGGGTDTQYF,TRBD2,TRBV30,TRBJ2-3,.
TGTGCCAGCAGTGTTGGGTGGGGGGTCGATACGCAGTATTTT,CASSVGWGVDTQYF,.,TRBV6-4,TRBJ2-3,.
TGTGCCAGCAGCTTATTTAGCGGGAGTAGTAATGAGCAGTTCTTC,CASSLFSGSSNEQFF,TRBD2,TRBV7-2,TRBJ2-1,few